This TCR beta chain was captured by sequencing in a study of blood T cell repertoires in COVID-19. The germline V gene has CDR1 SGHTA and CDR2 FQGTGA. V dropped 9 bases and J dropped 2; count of bases not matched to a gene: 4. The CDR3 has 14 residues. Profiling relied on immunoSEQ multiplex PCR, and the TCRdb table lists in-frame clones only, not all of them. The sample carries 80,000 to 130,000 clones, approximately 89% recorded once. The clonotype comes from a man aged 55 to 70 with acute or convalescent COVID-19. V is TRBV7-3 and J is TRBJ2-2; 9 bases line up with TRBD2. Sequenced material: peripheral blood. The CDR3 loop is CASHSGGNTGELFF. DNA for the CDR3: TGTGCCAGTCATAGCGGGGGTAACACCGGGGAGCTGTTTTTT.